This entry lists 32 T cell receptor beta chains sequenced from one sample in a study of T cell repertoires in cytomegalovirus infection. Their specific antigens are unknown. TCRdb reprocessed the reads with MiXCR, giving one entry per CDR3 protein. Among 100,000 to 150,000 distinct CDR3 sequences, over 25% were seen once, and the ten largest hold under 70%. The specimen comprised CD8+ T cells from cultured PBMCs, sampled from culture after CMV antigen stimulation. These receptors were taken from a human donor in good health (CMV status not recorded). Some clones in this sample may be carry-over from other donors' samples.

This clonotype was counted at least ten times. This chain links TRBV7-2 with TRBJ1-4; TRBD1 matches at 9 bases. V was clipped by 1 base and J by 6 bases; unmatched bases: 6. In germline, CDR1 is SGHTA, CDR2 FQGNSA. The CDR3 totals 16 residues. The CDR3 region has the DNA TGTGCCAGCAGCTTAGGGCCGGGACAGGGCGATGAAAAACTGTTTTTT. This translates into CASSLGPGQGDEKLFF.

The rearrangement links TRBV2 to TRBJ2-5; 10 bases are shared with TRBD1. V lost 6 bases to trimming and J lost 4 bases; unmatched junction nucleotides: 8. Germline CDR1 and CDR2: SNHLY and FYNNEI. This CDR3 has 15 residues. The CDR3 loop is CASSYGTGEIETQYF. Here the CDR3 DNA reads TGTGCCAGCAGCTACGGGACAGGGGAGATAGAGACCCAGTACTTC. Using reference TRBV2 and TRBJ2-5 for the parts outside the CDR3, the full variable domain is EPEVTQTPSHQVTQMGQEVILRCVPISNHLYFYWYRQILGQKVEFLVSFYNNEISEKSEIFDDQFSVERPDGSNFTLKIRSTKLEDSAMYFCASSYGTGEIETQYFGPGTRLLVL.

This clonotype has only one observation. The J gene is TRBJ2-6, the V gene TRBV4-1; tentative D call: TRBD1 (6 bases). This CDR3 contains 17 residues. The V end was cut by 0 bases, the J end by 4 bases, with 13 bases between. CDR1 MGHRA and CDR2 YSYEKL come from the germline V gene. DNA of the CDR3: TGCGCCAGCAGCCAAGAAACAGGGTATGTCGGGGCCAACGTCCTGACTTTC. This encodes CASSQETGYVGANVLTF.

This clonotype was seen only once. CDR3 residues: CASSLEGAGAQETQYF. In DNA form, the CDR3 reads TGTGCCAGCAGCTTAGAGGGGGCCGGGGCCCAAGAGACCCAGTACTTC. The rearrangement joins TRBV7-8 to TRBJ2-5, with 7 bases fitting TRBD1. CDR1 is SGHVS, CDR2 FQNEAQ, per germline. This CDR3 spans 16 amino acids. V was clipped by 1 base and J by 1 base; unmatched bases: 6.

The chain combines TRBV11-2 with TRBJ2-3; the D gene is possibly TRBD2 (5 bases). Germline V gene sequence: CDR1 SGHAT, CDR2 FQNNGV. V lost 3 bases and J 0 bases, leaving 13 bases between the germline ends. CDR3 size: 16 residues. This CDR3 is CASSLGSLLSTDTQYF. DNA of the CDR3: TGTGCCAGCAGCTTGGGGAGTCTCCTTAGCACAGATACGCAGTATTTT.

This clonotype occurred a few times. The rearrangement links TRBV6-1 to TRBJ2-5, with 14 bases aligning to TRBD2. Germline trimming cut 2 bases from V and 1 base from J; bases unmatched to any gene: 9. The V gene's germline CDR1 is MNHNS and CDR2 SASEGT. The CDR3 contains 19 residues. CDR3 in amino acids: CASSESVGLAGGIQETQYF. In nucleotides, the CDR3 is TGTGCCAGCAGTGAATCGGTTGGACTAGCGGGGGGTATCCAAGAGACCCAGTACTTC.

The CDR3 is CASSPTGGAYEQYF. The CDR3 DNA follows: TGTGCCAGCAGCCCGACCGGGGGGGCCTACGAGCAGTACTTC. This chain links TRBV6-1 with TRBJ2-7; 8 nucleotides agree with TRBD2. The V gene's germline CDR1 is MNHNS and CDR2 SASEGT. CDR3 length equals 14 residues. V lost 6 bases and J lost 2; bases outside the gene matches: 6.

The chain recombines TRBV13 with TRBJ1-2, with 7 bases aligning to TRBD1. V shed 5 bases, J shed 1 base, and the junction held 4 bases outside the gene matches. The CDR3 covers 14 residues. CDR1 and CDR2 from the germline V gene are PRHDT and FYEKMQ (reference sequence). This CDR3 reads CASSPGTVNYGYTF. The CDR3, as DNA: TGTGCCAGCAGCCCGGGGACAGTTAACTATGGCTACACCTTC.

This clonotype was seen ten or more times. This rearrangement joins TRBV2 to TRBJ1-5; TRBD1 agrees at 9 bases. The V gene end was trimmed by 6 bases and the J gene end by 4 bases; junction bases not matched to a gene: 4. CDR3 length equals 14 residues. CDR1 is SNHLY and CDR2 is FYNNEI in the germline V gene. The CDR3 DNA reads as TGTGCCAGCAGGCGACAGGGGGTGAATCAGCCCCAGCATTTT. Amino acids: CASRRQGVNQPQHF.

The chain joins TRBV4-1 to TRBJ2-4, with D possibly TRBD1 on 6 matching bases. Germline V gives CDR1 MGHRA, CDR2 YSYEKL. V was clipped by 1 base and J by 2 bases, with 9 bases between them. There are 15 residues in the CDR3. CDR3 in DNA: TGCGCCAGCAGCCAAGGGACAGCCCCCAAAAACATTCAGTACTTC. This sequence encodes CASSQGTAPKNIQYF.

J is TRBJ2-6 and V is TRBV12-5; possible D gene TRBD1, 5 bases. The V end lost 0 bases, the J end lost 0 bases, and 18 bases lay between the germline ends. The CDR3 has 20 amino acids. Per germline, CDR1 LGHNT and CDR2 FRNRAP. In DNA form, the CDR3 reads TGTGCTAGTGGTTTGGTAGAGGAAGGACAAACCGACTCTGGGGCCAACGTCCTGACTTTC. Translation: CASGLVEEGQTDSGANVLTF.

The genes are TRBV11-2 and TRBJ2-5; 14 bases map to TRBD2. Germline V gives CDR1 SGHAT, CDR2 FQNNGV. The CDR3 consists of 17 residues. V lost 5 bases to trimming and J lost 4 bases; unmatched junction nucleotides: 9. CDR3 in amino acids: CASSQGLAGAYGETQYF. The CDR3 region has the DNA TGTGCCAGCAGCCAGGGACTAGCGGGGGCCTATGGAGAGACCCAGTACTTC. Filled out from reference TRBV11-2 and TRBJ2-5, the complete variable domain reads EAGVAQSPRYKIIEKRQSVAFWCNPISGHATLYWYQQILGQGPKLLIQFQNNGVVDDSQLPKDRFSAERLKGVDSTLKIQPAKLEDSAVYLCASSQGLAGAYGETQYFGPGTRLLVL.

CDR3: CASSSMGQMNTEAFF. The CDR3 DNA is TGTGCCAGCAGCTCGATGGGACAGATGAACACTGAAGCTTTCTTT. This chain uses TRBV7-4 with TRBJ1-1; 7 positions agree with TRBD1. Germline lookup yields CDR1 SGHVT and CDR2 SQSDAQ. This CDR3 contains 15 residues. V shed 4 bases and J 0 bases; nucleotides not matched to a gene: 5.

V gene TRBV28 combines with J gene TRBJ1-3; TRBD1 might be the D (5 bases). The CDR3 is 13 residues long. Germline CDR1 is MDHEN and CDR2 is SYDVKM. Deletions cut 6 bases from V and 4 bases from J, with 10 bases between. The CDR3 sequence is CASSDSGGNTIYF. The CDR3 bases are TGTGCCAGCAGCGATTCAGGGGGAAACACCATATATTTT.

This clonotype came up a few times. CDR3 bases: TGTGCCAGCAGCTTCCTGGGGGTGGCAGAGACCCAGTACTTC. Protein sequence: CASSFLGVAETQYF. The chain is built from TRBV7-2 and TRBJ2-5; D is perhaps TRBD1 or TRBD2 (5 bases each). Germline V lookup: CDR1 SGHTA, CDR2 FQGNSA. The CDR3 sequence is 14 residues long. Trimming shortened V by 3 bases and J by 4 bases, and 12 bases separated the two germline ends.

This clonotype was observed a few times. CDR3 loop: CASSQEGNPPLRELFF. As DNA, the CDR3 is TGCGCCAGCAGCCAAGAAGGGAACCCTCCCCTCAGGGAGCTGTTTTTT. The chain combines TRBV4-1 with TRBJ2-2; D ambiguous. The ends were cut back, 0 bases at V and 9 bases at J, with 17 bases in the middle. The CDR3 is made up of 16 amino acids. Germline V gene sequence: CDR1 MGHRA, CDR2 YSYEKL.

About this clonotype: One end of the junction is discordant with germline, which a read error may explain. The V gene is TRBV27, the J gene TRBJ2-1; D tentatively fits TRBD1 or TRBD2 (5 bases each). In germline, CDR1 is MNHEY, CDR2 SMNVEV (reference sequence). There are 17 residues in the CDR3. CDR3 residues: CANSPAAGTETYNEQFF. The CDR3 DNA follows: TGTGCCAACAGTCCCGCGGCCGGGACCGAGACCTACAATGAGCAGTTCTTC.

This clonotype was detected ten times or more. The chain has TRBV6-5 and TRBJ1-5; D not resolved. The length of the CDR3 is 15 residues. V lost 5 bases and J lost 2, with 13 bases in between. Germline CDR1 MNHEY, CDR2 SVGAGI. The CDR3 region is CASSARGEGNQPQHF. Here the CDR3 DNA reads TGTGCCAGCAGTGCCCGTGGGGAGGGCAATCAGCCCCAGCATTTT.

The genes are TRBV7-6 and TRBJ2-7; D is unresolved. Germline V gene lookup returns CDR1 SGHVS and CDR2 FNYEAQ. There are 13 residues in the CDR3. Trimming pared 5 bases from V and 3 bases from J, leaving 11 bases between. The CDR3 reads CASSNTGRYEQYF. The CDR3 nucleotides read TGTGCCAGCAGCAACACGGGCCGCTACGAGCAGTACTTC. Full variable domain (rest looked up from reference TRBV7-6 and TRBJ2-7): GAGVSQSPRYKVTKRGQDVALRCDPISGHVSLYWYRQALGQGPEFLTYFNYEAQQDKSGLPNDRFSAERPEGSISTLTIQRTEQRDSAMYRCASSNTGRYEQYFGPGTRLTVT.

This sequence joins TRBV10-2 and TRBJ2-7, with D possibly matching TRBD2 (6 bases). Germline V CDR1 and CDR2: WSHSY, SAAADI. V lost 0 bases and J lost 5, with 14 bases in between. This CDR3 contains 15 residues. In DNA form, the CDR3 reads TGCGCCAGCAGTGAGTCGCCGGAGGAGGGAAACGAGCAGTACTTC. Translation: CASSESPEEGNEQYF.

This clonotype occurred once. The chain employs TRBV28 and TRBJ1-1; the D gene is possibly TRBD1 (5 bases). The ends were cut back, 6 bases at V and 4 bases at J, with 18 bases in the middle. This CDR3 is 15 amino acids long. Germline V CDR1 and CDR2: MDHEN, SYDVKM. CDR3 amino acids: CASSPGRGKGTEAFF. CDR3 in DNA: TGTGCCAGCAGCCCCGGGCGGGGGAAGGGCACTGAAGCTTTCTTT.

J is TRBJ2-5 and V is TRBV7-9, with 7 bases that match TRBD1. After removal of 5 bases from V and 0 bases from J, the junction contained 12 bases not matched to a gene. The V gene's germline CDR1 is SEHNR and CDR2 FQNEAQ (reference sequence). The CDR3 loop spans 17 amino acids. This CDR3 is CASSPGFSGTDQETQYF. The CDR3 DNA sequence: TGTGCCAGCAGCCCCGGTTTCTCCGGGACAGACCAAGAGACCCAGTACTTC.

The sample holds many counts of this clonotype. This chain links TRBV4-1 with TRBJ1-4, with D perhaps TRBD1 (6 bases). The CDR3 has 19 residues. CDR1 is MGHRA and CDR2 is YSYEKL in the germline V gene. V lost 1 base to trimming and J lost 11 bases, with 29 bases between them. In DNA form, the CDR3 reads TGCGCCAGCAGCCAAGGAAGGTCCCTGGCAAGGAAAATTAGGGGGAAACTGTTTTTT. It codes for CASSQGRSLARKIRGKLFF.

CDR3 in DNA: TGTGCCAGCAGCTTAGAGGCGAGCACAGATACGCAGTATTTT. Protein product: CASSLEASTDTQYF. V usage is TRBV7-4 and J usage is TRBJ2-3; D remains unclear. The germline V and J ends were trimmed by 1 base and 0 bases, with 5 bases remaining between them. The CDR3 loop spans 14 amino acids. Germline V gene sequence: CDR1 SGHVT, CDR2 SQSDAQ.

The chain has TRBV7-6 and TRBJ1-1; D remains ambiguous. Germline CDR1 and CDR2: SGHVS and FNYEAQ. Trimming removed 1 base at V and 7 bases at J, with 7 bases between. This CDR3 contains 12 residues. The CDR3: CASSLVSGEAFF. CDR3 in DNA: TGTGCCAGCAGCTTAGTGTCCGGTGAAGCTTTCTTT.

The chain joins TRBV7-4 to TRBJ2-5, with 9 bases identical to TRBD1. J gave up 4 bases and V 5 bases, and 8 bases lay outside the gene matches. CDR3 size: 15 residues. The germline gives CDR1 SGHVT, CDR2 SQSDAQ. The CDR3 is CASSIGQGKSETQYF. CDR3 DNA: TGTGCCAGCAGCATCGGACAGGGGAAATCAGAGACCCAGTACTTC.

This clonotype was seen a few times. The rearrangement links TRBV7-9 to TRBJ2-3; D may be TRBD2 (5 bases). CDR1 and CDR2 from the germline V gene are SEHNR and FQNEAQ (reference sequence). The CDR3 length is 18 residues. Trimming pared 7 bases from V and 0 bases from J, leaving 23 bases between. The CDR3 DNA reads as TGTGCCAGCAACCCCCTCCGAGGGTCCAAAACTAGCACAGATACGCAGTATTTT. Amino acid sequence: CASNPLRGSKTSTDTQYF.

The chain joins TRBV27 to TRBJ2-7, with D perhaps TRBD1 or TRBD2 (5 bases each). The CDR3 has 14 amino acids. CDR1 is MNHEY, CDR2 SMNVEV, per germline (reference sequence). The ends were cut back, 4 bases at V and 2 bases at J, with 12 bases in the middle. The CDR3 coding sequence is TGTGCCAGCAGTTCGGGACGTGGACCCTACGAGCAGTACTTC. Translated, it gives CASSSGRGPYEQYF.

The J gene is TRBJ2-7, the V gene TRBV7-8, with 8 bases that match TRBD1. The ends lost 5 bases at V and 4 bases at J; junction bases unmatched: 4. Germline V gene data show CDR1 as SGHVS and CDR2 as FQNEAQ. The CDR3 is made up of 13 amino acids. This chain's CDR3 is CASSPGQEYEQYF. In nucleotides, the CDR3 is TGTGCCAGCAGCCCGGGACAGGAGTACGAGCAGTACTTC.

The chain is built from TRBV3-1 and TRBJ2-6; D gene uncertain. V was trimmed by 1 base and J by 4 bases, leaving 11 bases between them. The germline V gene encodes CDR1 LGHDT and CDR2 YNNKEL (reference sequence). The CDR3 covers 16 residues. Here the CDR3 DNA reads TGTGCCAGCAGCCAAGTTACTCTCAAAGGGGCCAACGTCCTGACTTTC. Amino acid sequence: CASSQVTLKGANVLTF.

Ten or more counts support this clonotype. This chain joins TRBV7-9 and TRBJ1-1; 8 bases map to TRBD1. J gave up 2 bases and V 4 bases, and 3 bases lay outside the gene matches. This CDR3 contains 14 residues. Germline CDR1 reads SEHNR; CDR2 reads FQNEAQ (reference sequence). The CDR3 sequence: CASSYQGANTEAFF. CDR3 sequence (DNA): TGTGCCAGCAGCTATCAGGGGGCCAACACTGAAGCTTTCTTT.

The chain's CDR3 is CATSRDGFSGGIYEQYF. CDR3 nucleotide sequence: TGTGCCACCAGCAGAGATGGTTTTAGCGGGGGGATATACGAGCAGTACTTC. J is TRBJ2-7 and V is TRBV15, with 10 bases that match TRBD2. CDR1 is LNHNV, CDR2 YYDKDF, per germline (reference sequence). V lost 0 bases and J lost 4; bases outside the gene matches: 9. The length of the CDR3 is 17 residues.